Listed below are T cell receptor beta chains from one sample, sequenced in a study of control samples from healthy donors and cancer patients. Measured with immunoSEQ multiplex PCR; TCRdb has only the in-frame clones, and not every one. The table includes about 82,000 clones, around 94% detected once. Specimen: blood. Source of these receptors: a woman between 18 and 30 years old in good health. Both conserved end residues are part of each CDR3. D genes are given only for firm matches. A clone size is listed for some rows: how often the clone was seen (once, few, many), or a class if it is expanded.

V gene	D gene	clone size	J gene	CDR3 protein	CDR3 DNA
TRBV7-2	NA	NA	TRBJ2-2	CASSSDSRGWTGELFF	TGTGCCAGCAGCTCAGACAGCCGGGGGTGGACCGGGGAGCTGTTTTTT
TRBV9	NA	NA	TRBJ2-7	CASSVGVSYEQYF	TGTGCCAGCAGCGTAGGCGTCTCCTACGAGCAGTACTTC
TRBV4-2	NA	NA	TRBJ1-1	CASSRQDRPEAFF	TGTGCCAGCAGCCGACAAGACAGACCTGAAGCTTTCTTT
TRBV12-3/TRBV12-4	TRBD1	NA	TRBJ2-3	CASKTTGGDTQYF	TGTGCCAGCAAAACGACAGGGGGAGATACGCAGTATTTT
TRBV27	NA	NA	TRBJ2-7	CASSPDASYEQYF	TGTGCCAGCAGCCCGGACGCCTCCTACGAGCAGTACTTC
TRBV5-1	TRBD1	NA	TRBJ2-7	CASSGDSPYEQYF	TGCGCCAGCAGCGGGGACAGTCCCTACGAGCAGTACTTC
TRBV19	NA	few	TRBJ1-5	CASSTQDNQPQHF	TGTGCCAGTAGTACCCAGGATAATCAGCCCCAGCATTTT
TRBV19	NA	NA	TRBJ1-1	CASRRSFMNTEAFF	TGTGCCAGTAGGCGCAGCTTTATGAACACTGAAGCTTTCTTT
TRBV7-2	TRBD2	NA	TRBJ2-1	CASSSGTTSNEQFF	TGTGCCAGCAGCTCCGGGACTACGTCCAATGAGCAGTTCTTC
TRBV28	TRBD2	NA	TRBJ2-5	CASQPGLGQETQYF	TGTGCCAGTCAACCGGGACTAGGCCAAGAGACCCAGTACTTC
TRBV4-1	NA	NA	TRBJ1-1	CASSPWTPDVNTEAFF	TGCGCCAGCAGCCCCTGGACACCAGACGTGAACACTGAAGCTTTCTTT
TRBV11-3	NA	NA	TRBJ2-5	CASSLTQTYGETQYF	TGTGCCAGCAGCTTAACACAGACCTACGGGGAGACCCAGTACTTC
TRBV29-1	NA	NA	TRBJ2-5	CSVGGGALQETQYF	TGCAGCGTGGGGGGTGGGGCACTACAAGAGACCCAGTACTTC
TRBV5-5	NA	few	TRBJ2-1	CASSLAGPENYNEQFF	TGTGCCAGCAGCTTGGCAGGGCCAGAGAACTACAATGAGCAGTTCTTC
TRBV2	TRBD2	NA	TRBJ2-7	CASSEGAAGFSYEQYF	TGTGCCAGCAGTGAAGGTGCAGCGGGGTTCTCCTACGAGCAGTACTTC
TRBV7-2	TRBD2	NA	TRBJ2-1	CASSREGGGYNEQFF	TGTGCCAGCAGCCGGGAGGGAGGAGGCTACAATGAGCAGTTCTTC
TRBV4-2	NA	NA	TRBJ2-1	CASSQDLETLYNEQFF	TGTGCCAGCAGCCAAGATCTCGAGACCTTATACAATGAGCAGTTCTTC
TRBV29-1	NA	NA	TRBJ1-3	CSVSWAPGNTIYF	TGCAGCGTTTCGTGGGCCCCTGGAAACACCATATATTTT
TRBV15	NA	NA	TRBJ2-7	CATSGMGINEQYF	TGTGCCACCAGCGGGATGGGGATCAACGAGCAGTACTTC
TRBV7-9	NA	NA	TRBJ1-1	CASSLGSRKAFF	TGTGCCAGCAGCTTAGGTAGTCGTAAAGCTTTCTTT
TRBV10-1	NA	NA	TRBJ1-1	CASLGLTEAFF	TGCGCCAGCTTGGGACTCACTGAAGCTTTCTTT
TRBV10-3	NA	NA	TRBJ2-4	CAISQGQGLSIQYF	TGTGCCATCAGCCAGGGGCAGGGTCTAAGCATTCAGTACTTC
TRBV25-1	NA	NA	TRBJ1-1	CASSEFRGKNTEAFF	TGTGCCAGCAGTGAATTTAGGGGGAAGAACACTGAAGCTTTCTTT
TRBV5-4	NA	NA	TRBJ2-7	CASSFKAAPPGEQYF	TGTGCCAGCAGCTTTAAGGCGGCCCCTCCGGGGGAGCAGTACTTC
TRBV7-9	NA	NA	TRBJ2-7	CASSSSLGQDEQYF	TGTGCCAGCAGCTCCTCCTTGGGGCAAGACGAGCAGTACTTC
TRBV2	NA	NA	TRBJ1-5	CASSVGQGGQPQHF	TGTGCCAGCAGTGTGGGGCAGGGAGGGCAGCCCCAGCATTTT
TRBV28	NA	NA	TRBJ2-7	CASSSGHTEQYF	TGTGCCAGCAGTTCGGGACACACCGAGCAGTACTTC
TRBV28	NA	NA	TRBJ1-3	CASRPRDALSDTIYF	TGTGCCAGCCGCCCTAGGGATGCGTTGAGTGACACCATATATTTT
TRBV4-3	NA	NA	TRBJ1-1	CASSGPGTPGGAFF	TGCGCCAGCAGCGGTCCCGGGACCCCCGGCGGGGCTTTCTTT
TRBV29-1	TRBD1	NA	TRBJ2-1	CSSRGRGRYNEQFF	TGCAGCTCCCGTGGCAGGGGGCGATACAATGAGCAGTTCTTC
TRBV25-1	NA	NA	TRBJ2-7	CASSEAALEQYF	TGTGCCAGCAGTGAGGCAGCCTTGGAGCAGTACTTC
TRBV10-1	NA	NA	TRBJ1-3	CASSERTVPGNTIYF	TGCGCCAGCAGTGAAAGGACGGTTCCTGGAAACACCATATATTTT
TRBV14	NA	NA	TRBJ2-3	CASSQDWGSAGDTQYF	TGTGCCAGCAGCCAAGATTGGGGTTCCGCCGGGGATACGCAGTATTTT
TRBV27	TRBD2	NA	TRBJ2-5	CASSTLAGVRETQYF	TGTGCCAGCAGTACTCTAGCGGGAGTAAGGGAGACCCAGTACTTC
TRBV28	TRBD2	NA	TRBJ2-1	CASRGMDRAGPEQFF	TGTGCCAGCAGGGGAATGGATCGAGCGGGACCAGAGCAGTTCTTC
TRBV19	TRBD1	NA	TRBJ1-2	CASSGKAQGAYGSNYGYTF	TGTGCCAGTAGCGGAAAAGCACAGGGGGCCTACGGGTCTAACTATGGCTACACCTTC
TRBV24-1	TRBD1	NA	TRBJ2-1	CATGDRSYNEQFF	TGTGCCACCGGGGACAGGTCCTACAATGAGCAGTTCTTC
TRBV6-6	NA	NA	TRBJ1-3	CASSYSEGYGNTIYF	TGTGCCAGCAGTTACTCGGAGGGGTACGGAAACACCATATATTTT
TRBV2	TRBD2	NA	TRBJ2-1	CATKGTSGRIGEQFF	TGTGCCACCAAAGGGACTAGCGGGAGGATAGGTGAGCAGTTCTTC
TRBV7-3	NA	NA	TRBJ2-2	CASSRQPGELFF	TGTGCCAGCAGCCGACAGCCGGGGGAGCTGTTTTTT
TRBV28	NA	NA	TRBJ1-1	CASTRGAGQEGVAEAFF	TGTGCCAGCACCCGAGGCGCAGGCCAGGAGGGAGTAGCTGAAGCTTTCTTT
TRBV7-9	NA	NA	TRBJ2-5	CASSGESWTAQETQYF	TGTGCCAGCTCCGGTGAAAGTTGGACGGCTCAAGAGACCCAGTACTTC
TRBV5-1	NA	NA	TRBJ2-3	CASSPPQSVGVTDTQYF	TGCGCCAGCAGCCCCCCTCAATCTGTGGGGGTCACAGATACGCAGTATTTT
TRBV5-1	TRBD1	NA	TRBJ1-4	CASRIGTANEKLFF	TGCGCCAGCAGGATTGGGACAGCTAATGAAAAACTGTTTTTT
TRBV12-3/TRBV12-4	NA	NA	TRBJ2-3	CASSFLNTDTQYF	TGTGCCAGCAGTTTTCTGAACACAGATACGCAGTATTTT
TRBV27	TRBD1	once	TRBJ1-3	CASSSYRGRTIGNTIYF	TGTGCCAGCAGTTCTTACAGGGGGCGGACGATCGGAAACACCATATATTTT
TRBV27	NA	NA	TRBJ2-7	CASSLRDRINEQYF	TGTGCCAGCAGTTTGCGGGATCGGATCAACGAGCAGTACTTC
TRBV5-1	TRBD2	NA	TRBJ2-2	CASSPTSGRYTGELFF	TGCGCCAGCAGCCCAACTAGCGGGAGATATACCGGGGAGCTGTTTTTT
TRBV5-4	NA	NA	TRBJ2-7	CASSLDFTYEQYF	TGTGCCAGCAGCTTGGATTTTACATACGAGCAGTACTTC
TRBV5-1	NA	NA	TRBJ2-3	CASSWYLTDTQYF	TGCGCCAGCAGCTGGTACCTCACAGATACGCAGTATTTT
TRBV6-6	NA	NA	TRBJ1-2	CASTPGSGYGYTF	TGTGCCAGCACCCCAGGGAGTGGCTATGGCTACACCTTC
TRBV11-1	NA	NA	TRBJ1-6	CASSPGGGQLNSPLHF	TGTGCCAGCAGCCCGGGGGGCGGGCAGCTAAATTCACCCCTCCACTTT
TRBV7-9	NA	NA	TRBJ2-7	CASRTGHSYEQYF	TGTGCCAGCAGAACAGGACATTCCTACGAGCAGTACTTC
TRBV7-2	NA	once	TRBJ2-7	CASSLGRASYEQYF	TGTGCCAGCAGCTTAGGTAGGGCCTCCTACGAGCAGTACTTC
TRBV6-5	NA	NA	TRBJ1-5	CASSLTVRAGQPQHF	TGTGCCAGCAGTCTAACGGTAAGGGCGGGTCAGCCCCAGCATTTT